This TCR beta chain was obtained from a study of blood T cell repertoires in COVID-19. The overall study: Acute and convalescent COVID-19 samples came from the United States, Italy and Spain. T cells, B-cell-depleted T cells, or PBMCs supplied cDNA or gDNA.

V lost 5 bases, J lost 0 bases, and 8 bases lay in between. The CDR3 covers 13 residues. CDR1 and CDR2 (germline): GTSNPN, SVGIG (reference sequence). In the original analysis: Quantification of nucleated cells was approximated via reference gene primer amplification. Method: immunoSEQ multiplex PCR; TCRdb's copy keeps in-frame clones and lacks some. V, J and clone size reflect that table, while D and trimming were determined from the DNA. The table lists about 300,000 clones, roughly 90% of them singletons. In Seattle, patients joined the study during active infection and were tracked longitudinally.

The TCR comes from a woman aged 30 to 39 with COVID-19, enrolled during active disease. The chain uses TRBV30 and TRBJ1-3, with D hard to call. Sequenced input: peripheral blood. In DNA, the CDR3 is TGTGCCTGGGACGGGAGCTCTGGAAACACCATATATTTT. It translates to CAWDGSSGNTIYF.